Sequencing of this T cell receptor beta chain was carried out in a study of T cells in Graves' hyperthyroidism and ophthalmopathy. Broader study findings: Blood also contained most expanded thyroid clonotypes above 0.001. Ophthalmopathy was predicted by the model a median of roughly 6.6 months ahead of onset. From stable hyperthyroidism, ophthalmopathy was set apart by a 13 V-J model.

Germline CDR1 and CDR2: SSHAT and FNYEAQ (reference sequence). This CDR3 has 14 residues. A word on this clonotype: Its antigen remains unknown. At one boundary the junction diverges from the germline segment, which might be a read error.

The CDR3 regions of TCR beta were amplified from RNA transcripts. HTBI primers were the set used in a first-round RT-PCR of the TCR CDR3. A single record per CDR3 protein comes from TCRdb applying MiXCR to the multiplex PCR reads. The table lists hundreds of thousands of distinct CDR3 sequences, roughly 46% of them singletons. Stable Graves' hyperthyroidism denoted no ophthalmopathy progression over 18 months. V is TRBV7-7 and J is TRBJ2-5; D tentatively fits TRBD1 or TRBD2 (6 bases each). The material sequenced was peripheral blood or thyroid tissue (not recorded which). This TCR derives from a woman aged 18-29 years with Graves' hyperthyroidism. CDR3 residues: CASSVNRDLETQYF. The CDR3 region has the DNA TGTGCTAGCAGCGTTAACAGGGACTTGGAGACCCAGTACTTC.